This TCR beta chain came from a study of cytomegalovirus exposure and HLA in healthy donors. A note on this clone: Its cognate antigen is unknown. Other nucleotide sequences in the sample specify the same CDR3.

A multiplex PCR was run with 60 Vbeta primers and 13 Jbeta primers. Sequencing used immunoSEQ multiplex PCR; TCRdb keeps in-frame clones, though not all of them. Of 120,000 or so clones listed, 72% are singletons. The ends lost 7 bases at V and 0 bases at J; junction bases unmatched: 9. Germline values: CDR1 SGHAT, CDR2 FQNNGV. The CDR3 sequence is 16 residues long. General observations from the study: A later look showed TCR association rates differing by HLA locus, highest for DRB1 and lowest for HLA-C. The classifier reportedly diagnosed cytomegalovirus status with high specificity and sensitivity. The authors listed 150 to 200 TCR beta chains as cytomegalovirus-associated. Most subjects had HLA-A and HLA-B alleles reportedly predicted accurately by TCR beta sequences.

The rearrangement joins TRBV11-2 to TRBJ2-1; 7 nucleotides align to TRBD2. The specimen sequenced was PBMCs. The receptor comes from a man between 25 and 39 years old in good health and CMV-seronegative. The CDR3 bases are TGTGCCAGCAACCTCGGGGGGATGAGCTCCTACAATGAGCAGTTCTTC. It translates to CASNLGGMSSYNEQFF.